These T cell receptor beta chains were read from a single sample in a study of a mutant IDH1 vaccine in newly diagnosed glioma. Libraries were prepared by immunoSEQ multiplex PCR; TCRdb keeps only in-frame clonotypes and omits some of them. The repertoire includes around 89,000 clones, 83% of them detected once, and roughly 7.1% sits in the top ten. Here the sequenced sample was PBMCs, taken from a glioma patient treated with radiotherapy, temozolomide or both. The receptors originated from a woman between 50 and 59 years old with glioma. Each CDR3 is given with its conserved first and last residue. D genes are given only for firm matches. Where a row states a size, it is once, few, many or the class of an expanded clone; other rows omit it.

v_call: TRBV6-1; d_call: TRBD2; j_call: TRBJ2-5; clone_size: few; cdr3_aa: CASSGTSGGAETQYF; cdr3_nt: TGTGCCAGCAGCGGGACTAGCGGGGGGGCGGAGACCCAGTACTTC
v_call: TRBV7-2; d_call: NA; j_call: TRBJ2-3; clone_size: once; cdr3_aa: CASERGAGTDTQYF; cdr3_nt: TGTGCCAGCGAAAGGGGGGCCGGCACAGATACGCAGTATTTT
v_call: TRBV19; d_call: NA; j_call: TRBJ1-1; clone_size: NA; cdr3_aa: CATQTRTEAFF; cdr3_nt: TGTGCCACCCAGACGAGGACTGAAGCTTTCTTT
v_call: TRBV6-4; d_call: TRBD2; j_call: TRBJ2-3; clone_size: NA; cdr3_aa: CASSASGGTDTQYF; cdr3_nt: TGTGCCAGCAGTGCTAGCGGGGGCACAGATACGCAGTATTTT
v_call: TRBV5-1; d_call: NA; j_call: TRBJ2-6; clone_size: NA; cdr3_aa: CASSSDPGANVLTF; cdr3_nt: TGCGCCAGCAGCTCGGATCCCGGGGCCAACGTCCTGACTTTC
v_call: TRBV5-6; d_call: NA; j_call: TRBJ2-7; clone_size: NA; cdr3_aa: CASSRDGYEQYF; cdr3_nt: TGTGCCAGCAGTCGGGACGGCTACGAGCAGTACTTC
v_call: TRBV29-1; d_call: TRBD1; j_call: TRBJ2-1; clone_size: NA; cdr3_aa: CSVSGQGMWNEQFF; cdr3_nt: TGCAGCGTATCGGGACAGGGCATGTGGAATGAGCAGTTCTTC
v_call: TRBV9; d_call: NA; j_call: TRBJ2-2; clone_size: NA; cdr3_aa: CASSVGGRGRTGELFF; cdr3_nt: TGTGCCAGCAGCGTAGGCGGCCGGGGCCGCACCGGGGAGCTGTTTTTT
v_call: TRBV20-1; d_call: NA; j_call: TRBJ1-2; clone_size: NA; cdr3_aa: CSARGIGQWTF; cdr3_nt: TGCAGTGCTAGAGGAATAGGGCAGTGGACCTTC
v_call: TRBV5-1; d_call: NA; j_call: TRBJ2-3; clone_size: NA; cdr3_aa: CASSQDIGDTQYF; cdr3_nt: TGCGCCAGCAGCCAGGATATCGGAGATACGCAGTATTTT
v_call: TRBV19; d_call: NA; j_call: TRBJ2-7; clone_size: NA; cdr3_aa: CASKGDSYEQYF; cdr3_nt: TGTGCCAGTAAGGGTGACTCCTACGAGCAGTACTTC
v_call: TRBV6-5; d_call: NA; j_call: TRBJ2-7; clone_size: NA; cdr3_aa: CASSYYRTYEQYF; cdr3_nt: TGTGCCAGCAGTTACTACAGGACCTACGAGCAGTACTTC
v_call: TRBV5-1; d_call: NA; j_call: TRBJ1-4; clone_size: NA; cdr3_aa: CASSLGVGSEEKLFF; cdr3_nt: TGCGCCAGCAGCTTGGGAGTGGGGTCGGAGGAAAAACTGTTTTTT
v_call: TRBV9; d_call: TRBD2; j_call: TRBJ2-7; clone_size: large; cdr3_aa: CASSPGGEYEQYF; cdr3_nt: TGTGCCAGCAGCCCGGGGGGGGAATACGAGCAGTACTTC
v_call: TRBV18; d_call: TRBD1; j_call: TRBJ1-2; clone_size: once; cdr3_aa: CASSLEAEGAVSGYTF; cdr3_nt: TGTGCCAGCTCTCTCGAGGCCGAGGGGGCGGTAAGTGGCTACACCTTC
v_call: TRBV5-6; d_call: NA; j_call: TRBJ1-5; clone_size: NA; cdr3_aa: CASSLRVGAQPQHF; cdr3_nt: TGTGCCAGCAGCTTGCGCGTGGGCGCCCAGCCCCAGCATTTT
v_call: TRBV7-3; d_call: TRBD2; j_call: TRBJ2-3; clone_size: NA; cdr3_aa: CASSFSGTSEDTQYF; cdr3_nt: TGTGCCAGCAGCTTCTCCGGGACTAGCGAAGATACGCAGTATTTT
v_call: TRBV6-6; d_call: TRBD1; j_call: TRBJ2-1; clone_size: NA; cdr3_aa: CASSPGGQGDNEQFF; cdr3_nt: TGTGCCAGCTCGCCAGGGGGACAGGGGGACAATGAGCAGTTCTTC
v_call: TRBV19; d_call: NA; j_call: TRBJ1-1; clone_size: few; cdr3_aa: CASSDGRNTEAFF; cdr3_nt: TGTGCCAGTAGCGACGGACGGAACACTGAAGCTTTCTTT
v_call: TRBV4-1; d_call: NA; j_call: TRBJ1-1; clone_size: NA; cdr3_aa: CASSQEARGPEAFF; cdr3_nt: TGCGCCAGCAGCCAAGAAGCGAGGGGACCTGAAGCTTTCTTT
v_call: TRBV5-1; d_call: TRBD1; j_call: TRBJ2-7; clone_size: NA; cdr3_aa: CASSLEQGYLEQYF; cdr3_nt: TGCGCCAGCAGCTTAGAACAGGGGTATTTAGAGCAGTACTTC
v_call: TRBV7-3; d_call: NA; j_call: TRBJ1-3; clone_size: NA; cdr3_aa: CASSLDSGNTIYF; cdr3_nt: TGTGCCAGCAGCTTGGACAGTGGAAACACCATATATTTT
v_call: TRBV29-1; d_call: NA; j_call: TRBJ1-5; clone_size: NA; cdr3_aa: CSVVLDSPNQPQHF; cdr3_nt: TGCAGCGTTGTACTTGACAGTCCCAATCAGCCCCAGCATTTT
v_call: TRBV7-2; d_call: TRBD1; j_call: TRBJ1-2; clone_size: NA; cdr3_aa: CASSLATGGWDGYTF; cdr3_nt: TGTGCCAGCAGCTTAGCGACAGGGGGCTGGGATGGCTACACCTTC
v_call: TRBV18; d_call: NA; j_call: TRBJ2-1; clone_size: NA; cdr3_aa: CASSPPAVSSYNEQFF; cdr3_nt: TGTGCCAGCTCACCACCGGCGGTTAGCTCCTACAATGAGCAGTTCTTC
v_call: TRBV18; d_call: NA; j_call: TRBJ2-5; clone_size: NA; cdr3_aa: CASSQNPGTGETQYF; cdr3_nt: TGTGCCAGCTCCCAAAACCCGGGGACTGGAGAGACCCAGTACTTC
v_call: TRBV6-1; d_call: NA; j_call: TRBJ2-3; clone_size: NA; cdr3_aa: CASSEGVRSTDTQYF; cdr3_nt: TGTGCCAGCAGTGAAGGGGTGAGGAGCACAGATACGCAGTATTTT
v_call: TRBV5-1; d_call: NA; j_call: TRBJ2-7; clone_size: NA; cdr3_aa: CASSLPTGSGSYEQYF; cdr3_nt: TGCGCCAGCAGCTTGCCGACAGGTTCGGGATCCTACGAGCAGTACTTC
v_call: TRBV5-1; d_call: TRBD1; j_call: TRBJ1-2; clone_size: NA; cdr3_aa: CASSSGQGNYGYTF; cdr3_nt: TGCGCCAGCAGTTCCGGACAGGGGAACTATGGCTACACCTTC
v_call: TRBV9; d_call: NA; j_call: TRBJ1-1; clone_size: NA; cdr3_aa: CASSASAGVNTEAFF; cdr3_nt: TGTGCCAGCAGCGCATCTGCGGGAGTGAACACTGAAGCTTTCTTT
v_call: TRBV5-1; d_call: NA; j_call: TRBJ1-1; clone_size: NA; cdr3_aa: CASSLGAGGYGEAFF; cdr3_nt: TGCGCCAGCAGCTTGGGTGCGGGGGGGTATGGTGAAGCTTTCTTT
v_call: TRBV5-4; d_call: TRBD1; j_call: TRBJ1-2; clone_size: NA; cdr3_aa: CASSSRGLGYTF; cdr3_nt: TGTGCCAGCAGCTCCAGGGGGCTTGGCTACACCTTC
v_call: TRBV7-9; d_call: NA; j_call: TRBJ1-1; clone_size: few; cdr3_aa: CATGTEAFF; cdr3_nt: TGTGCCACTGGAACTGAAGCTTTCTTT
v_call: TRBV5-4; d_call: TRBD1; j_call: TRBJ1-1; clone_size: NA; cdr3_aa: CASSLAGQGRTEAFF; cdr3_nt: TGTGCCAGCAGCTTGGCCGGACAGGGGAGAACTGAAGCTTTCTTT
v_call: TRBV25-1; d_call: NA; j_call: TRBJ2-2; clone_size: NA; cdr3_aa: CASSEFGGQTGELFF; cdr3_nt: TGTGCCAGCAGTGAATTTGGGGGACAAACCGGGGAGCTGTTTTTT
v_call: TRBV5-1; d_call: NA; j_call: TRBJ1-4; clone_size: NA; cdr3_aa: CASSSGRGNEKLFF; cdr3_nt: TGCGCCAGCAGCTCAGGAAGGGGTAATGAAAAACTGTTTTTT
v_call: TRBV19; d_call: TRBD1; j_call: TRBJ1-2; clone_size: few; cdr3_aa: CASSSDRKGDYGYTF; cdr3_nt: TGTGCCAGTAGTTCGGACAGGAAAGGGGACTATGGCTACACCTTC
v_call: TRBV11-1; d_call: NA; j_call: TRBJ2-3; clone_size: NA; cdr3_aa: CASSTSTDTQYF; cdr3_nt: TGTGCCAGCAGTACTAGCACAGATACGCAGTATTTT
v_call: TRBV7-2; d_call: NA; j_call: TRBJ1-1; clone_size: NA; cdr3_aa: CASSLAQGIDEAFF; cdr3_nt: TGTGCCAGCAGCTTAGCACAGGGAATCGATGAAGCTTTCTTT
v_call: TRBV28; d_call: NA; j_call: TRBJ1-2; clone_size: NA; cdr3_aa: CASGEKLAGGYTF; cdr3_nt: TGTGCCAGCGGAGAGAAACTGGCAGGTGGCTACACCTTC
v_call: TRBV9; d_call: NA; j_call: TRBJ1-3; clone_size: NA; cdr3_aa: CASRANYSGNTIYF; cdr3_nt: TGTGCCAGCAGAGCAAACTACTCTGGAAACACCATATATTTT
v_call: TRBV6-5; d_call: NA; j_call: TRBJ1-6; clone_size: NA; cdr3_aa: CASSYRSSYNSPLHF; cdr3_nt: TGTGCCAGCAGTTATAGGAGCTCCTATAATTCACCCCTCCACTTT